This paragraph covers one T cell receptor beta chain sequence. Its antigen is currently unknown. A much larger clonotype is one base distant, so this may be a read error. Per the germline V gene, CDR1 is LGHDT and CDR2 is YNNKEL (reference sequence). This CDR3 has 14 amino acids. The data are from a study of glioma-infiltrating T cells. Study-wide findings and caveats: Only very few CDR3 sequences appeared in both tissue and blood.

Amplification of TCR alpha and beta CDR3 regions from RNA used iRepertoire nested multiplex PCR. One entry per CDR3 protein, called by TCRdb with MiXCR from the multiplex PCR reads. Among about 130,000 distinct CDR3 sequences, roughly 25% were seen once, and the ten largest hold roughly 15%. This sequence joins TRBV3-1 and TRBJ2-1; 10 bases are shared with TRBD2. This TCR was recovered from a human donor with low-grade glioma or glioblastoma, undergoing nonglioma brain surgery, or in good health (not recorded which). The material sequenced was glioma tissue, nonneoplastic brain tissue, or PBMCs (not recorded which). The CDR3 reads CASSRLAGAGEQSF. The CDR3 nucleotides are TGTGCCAGCAGCCGTCTAGCGGGAGCGGGCGAGCAGTCCTTC.